A selection of T cell receptor beta chains follows, all from one sample in a study of CD8+ T cells in alopecia areata. Sequencing was performed with immunoSEQ multiplex PCR; in TCRdb, only in-frame clones are kept and a portion is missing. The sample records approximately 130,000 clones, about 50% being singletons. Source material: NKG2D-low CD8+ T cells sorted from blood. These TCRs come from a human donor with alopecia areata. CDR3s include the opening cysteine and the closing phenylalanine or tryptophan. Fields, in order: V gene, clone size, D gene, J gene, CDR3 protein, CDR3 DNA. D genes are given only for firm matches. Rows give clone size only sometimes, using once, few, many, or a class for an expanded clone.

TRBV29-1	few	TRBD2	TRBJ2-7	CSVASGLTELMDEQYF	TGCAGCGTTGCTAGCGGGCTTACCGAGCTCATGGACGAGCAGTACTTC
TRBV29-1	NA	NA	TRBJ2-3	CSVEGGRRADTQYF	TGCAGCGTTGAGGGGGGCCGGCGGGCAGATACGCAGTATTTT
TRBV4-1	NA	NA	TRBJ2-1	CASSQVHVGEQFF	TGCGCCAGCAGCCAAGTTCATGTGGGCGAGCAGTTCTTC
TRBV6-6	NA	TRBD1	TRBJ2-1	CASRNDRGSYNEQFF	TGTGCCAGCAGGAATGACAGGGGAAGCTACAATGAGCAGTTCTTC
TRBV27	NA	TRBD1	TRBJ1-5	CASSYRGVDQPQHF	TGTGCCAGCAGTTACAGGGGCGTGGATCAGCCCCAGCATTTT
TRBV29-1	few	TRBD1	TRBJ2-6	CSVDQGQAVSGANVLTF	TGCAGCGTTGATCAGGGACAGGCGGTCTCTGGGGCCAACGTCCTGACTTTC
TRBV10-2	NA	TRBD1	TRBJ2-5	CASSDGQGAETQYF	TGCGCCAGCAGTGACGGACAGGGGGCGGAGACCCAGTACTTC
TRBV29-1	NA	NA	TRBJ2-5	CSAVLTAVVQETQYF	TGCAGCGCTGTCTTAACGGCGGTGGTCCAAGAGACCCAGTACTTC
TRBV25-1	NA	NA	TRBJ2-5	CASRREETQYF	TGTGCCAGCAGGAGGGAAGAGACCCAGTACTTC
TRBV4-1	NA	NA	TRBJ1-5	CASSQETSALNQPQHF	TGCGCCAGCAGCCAAGAAACCTCAGCCTTAAATCAGCCCCAGCATTTT
TRBV30	NA	TRBD1	TRBJ1-5	CAWSGPKRGRGQPQHF	TGTGCCTGGAGTGGACCTAAAAGGGGGCGCGGACAGCCCCAGCATTTT
TRBV29-1	NA	NA	TRBJ2-7	CSVEDWTASSYEQYF	TGCAGCGTTGAAGATTGGACCGCCAGCTCCTACGAGCAGTACTTC
TRBV29-1	few	NA	TRBJ2-1	CSVARDGYYNEQFF	TGCAGCGTGGCTCGAGACGGTTACTACAATGAGCAGTTCTTC
TRBV27	NA	NA	TRBJ2-3	CASSLGATDTQYF	TGTGCCAGCAGTTTGGGCGCCACAGATACGCAGTATTTT
TRBV14	NA	TRBD1	TRBJ2-7	CASSQPGQGTYEQYF	TGTGCCAGCAGCCAACCGGGACAGGGGACCTACGAGCAGTACTTC
TRBV29-1	NA	NA	TRBJ2-7	CSVEYGGNSYEQYF	TGCAGCGTTGAATACGGGGGCAACTCCTACGAGCAGTACTTC
TRBV30	NA	NA	TRBJ2-7	CAWRDNRAVYEQYF	TGTGCCTGGAGAGATAACAGGGCCGTCTACGAGCAGTACTTC
TRBV9	NA	NA	TRBJ1-1	CASSAGGATEAFF	TGTGCCAGCAGCGCTGGGGGGGCCACTGAAGCTTTCTTT
TRBV13	NA	NA	TRBJ2-5	CASTEGHQETQYF	TGTGCCAGCACGGAGGGCCACCAAGAGACCCAGTACTTC
TRBV29-1	few	TRBD1	TRBJ2-1	CSVEDFRQGAGEQFF	TGCAGCGTTGAAGATTTCAGGCAGGGGGCGGGTGAGCAGTTCTTC
TRBV2	once	TRBD1	TRBJ2-7	CASSHRDRKYEQYF	TGTGCCAGCAGTCACCGGGACAGAAAGTACGAGCAGTACTTC
TRBV25-1	few	NA	TRBJ1-1	CASSRGGRMNTEAFF	TGTGCCAGCAGTCGCGGGGGGCGAATGAACACTGAAGCTTTCTTT
TRBV29-1	few	NA	TRBJ2-1	CSVGNNEQFF	TGCAGCGTAGGGAATAATGAGCAGTTCTTC
TRBV20-1	once	NA	TRBJ2-2	CSAIRDGELFF	TGCAGTGCTATTCGGGACGGGGAGCTGTTTTTT
TRBV28	few	NA	TRBJ2-7	CASTIDYEQYF	TGTGCCAGCACAATAGACTACGAGCAGTACTTC